A selection of T cell receptor beta chains follows, all from one sample in a study of shared clonotypes between healthy human individuals. The repertoire was sequenced with immunoSEQ multiplex PCR; TCRdb's copy has only in-frame clones and lacks some. The data show around 1.9 million clones, about 94% seen once. Material for sequencing was naive CD8+ T cells from PBMCs. Every receptor here comes from a man younger than 30 in good health. Some clones in this sample may be carry-over from other donors' samples. Both conserved end residues are part of each CDR3. The D gene is left open where the match is weak. Size is omitted from some rows. Given values are once, few, many or a class for expanded clones.

j_call clone_size v_call d_call cdr3_aa cdr3_nt
TRBJ2-1 . TRBV2 TRBD2 CASSESGGSRNEQFF TGTGCCAGCAGTGAAAGCGGGGGATCCCGCAATGAGCAGTTCTTC
TRBJ2-7 . TRBV27 TRBD2 CASSSKLADPYEQYF TGTGCCAGCAGTTCAAAACTAGCGGACCCCTACGAGCAGTACTTC
TRBJ2-1 . TRBV11-1 TRBD2 CASSLVASGGDNEQFF TGTGCCAGCAGCTTAGTGGCTAGCGGGGGAGACAATGAGCAGTTCTTC
TRBJ2-1 . TRBV2 TRBD1 CASPEPTGTNEQFF TGTGCCAGCCCAGAGCCGACAGGGACCAATGAGCAGTTCTTC
TRBJ1-5 . TRBV7-2 . CASSFGFQPQHF TGTGCCAGCAGCTTTGGTTTTCAGCCCCAGCATTTT
TRBJ2-5 . TRBV14 TRBD1 CASSPRTGRLETQYF TGTGCCAGCAGCCCACGGACAGGGCGATTAGAGACCCAGTACTTC
TRBJ2-3 . TRBV14 TRBD2 CASSQLREGRTDTQYF TGTGCCAGCAGCCAATTGCGGGAGGGTCGCACAGATACGCAGTATTTT
TRBJ2-7 . TRBV25-1 TRBD2 CASSEVGTRYEQYF TGTGCCAGCAGTGAAGTGGGGACTAGATACGAGCAGTACTTC
TRBJ2-1 . TRBV7-3 . CASSPEGPTRSWNNEQFF TGTGCCAGCAGCCCCGAAGGACCTACTAGGTCTTGGAACAATGAGCAGTTCTTC
TRBJ2-2 . TRBV29-1 . CSAIGGRGTGELFF TGCAGCGCTATCGGGGGGCGTGGGACCGGGGAGCTGTTTTTT
TRBJ2-7 . TRBV4-3 TRBD1 CASSQEGGGDEQYF TGCGCCAGCAGCCAAGAAGGGGGCGGCGACGAGCAGTACTTC
TRBJ2-7 . TRBV28 TRBD1 CASSLWAGTGYYEQYF TGTGCCAGCAGTTTATGGGCCGGGACAGGGTACTACGAGCAGTACTTC
TRBJ1-2 . TRBV27 . CASSQDRIPGGYTF TGTGCCAGCAGTCAGGACAGAATCCCGGGGGGCTACACCTTC
TRBJ2-7 . TRBV18 TRBD2 CASSPETSGSVGQYF TGTGCCAGCTCACCAGAGACTAGCGGGAGTGTCGGGCAGTACTTC
TRBJ2-2 . TRBV5-6 . CASSLALRGDTGELFF TGTGCCAGCAGCTTGGCCCTTCGAGGGGACACCGGGGAGCTGTTTTTT
TRBJ2-5 . TRBV15 . CATSSPRGIQETQYF TGTGCCACCAGCAGTCCCAGGGGAATACAAGAGACCCAGTACTTC
TRBJ1-4 . TRBV7-9 . CASSQPAARDQLEKLFF TGTGCCAGCAGCCAACCCGCTGCCCGGGACCAGCTTGAAAAACTGTTTTTT
TRBJ2-1 . TRBV18 . CASSPWVLGDNEQFF TGTGCCAGCTCACCATGGGTACTAGGTGACAATGAGCAGTTCTTC
TRBJ2-7 . TRBV19 TRBD2 CASSTGLANSYEQYF TGTGCCAGTAGTACGGGACTAGCGAATTCCTACGAGCAGTACTTC
TRBJ2-6 once TRBV6-5 . CASSYLRTGANVLTF TGTGCCAGCAGTTACCTACGAACCGGGGCCAACGTCCTGACTTTC
TRBJ1-2 . TRBV6-1 . CASSEVRDRDYGYTF TGTGCCAGCAGTGAAGTAAGGGACCGAGACTATGGCTACACCTTC
TRBJ2-1 . TRBV27 . CASSGPYNEQFF TGTGCCAGCAGCGGCCCCTACAATGAGCAGTTCTTC
TRBJ2-7 few TRBV19 TRBD1 CASKDRGNYEQYF TGTGCCAGTAAGGACAGGGGGAACTACGAGCAGTACTTC
TRBJ2-3 . TRBV7-9 . CASKPGVPTDTQYF TGTGCCAGCAAACCGGGAGTCCCCACAGATACGCAGTATTTT
TRBJ2-1 . TRBV7-9 TRBD2 CASSLGRALAGGSYNEQFF TGTGCCAGCAGCTTAGGGCGGGCGTTAGCGGGAGGGTCCTACAATGAGCAGTTCTTC
TRBJ1-2 . TRBV7-8 . CASSLGRAGLGYTF TGTGCCAGCAGCTTAGGCAGGGCTGGGTTAGGCTACACCTTC
TRBJ1-1 once TRBV18 . CASSPSDRTAFEAFF TGTGCCAGCTCACCCTCCGATCGGACTGCCTTTGAAGCTTTCTTT
TRBJ1-1 . TRBV13 TRBD1 CASSRGQGTEAFF TGTGCCAGCAGCCGCGGACAGGGGACTGAAGCTTTCTTT
TRBJ1-1 . TRBV19 . CASSSRGGTEAFF TGTGCCAGTAGTTCCAGGGGAGGCACTGAAGCTTTCTTT
TRBJ2-1 . TRBV5-1 . CASSVGTPNNEQFF TGCGCCAGCAGCGTCGGGACTCCGAACAATGAGCAGTTCTTC